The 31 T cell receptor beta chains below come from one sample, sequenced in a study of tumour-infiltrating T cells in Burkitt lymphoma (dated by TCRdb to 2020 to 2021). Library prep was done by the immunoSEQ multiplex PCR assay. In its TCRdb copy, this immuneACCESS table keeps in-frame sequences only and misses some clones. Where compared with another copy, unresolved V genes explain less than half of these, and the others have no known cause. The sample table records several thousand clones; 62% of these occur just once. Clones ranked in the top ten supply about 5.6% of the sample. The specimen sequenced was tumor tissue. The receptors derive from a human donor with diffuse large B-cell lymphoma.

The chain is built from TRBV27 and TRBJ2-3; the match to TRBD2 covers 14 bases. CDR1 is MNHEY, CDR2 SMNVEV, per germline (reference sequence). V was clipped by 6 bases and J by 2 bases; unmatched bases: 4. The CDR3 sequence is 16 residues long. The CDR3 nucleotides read TGTGCCAGCAGACCGACTAGCGGGGGGGCCACAGATACGCAGTATTTT. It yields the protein CASRPTSGGATDTQYF.

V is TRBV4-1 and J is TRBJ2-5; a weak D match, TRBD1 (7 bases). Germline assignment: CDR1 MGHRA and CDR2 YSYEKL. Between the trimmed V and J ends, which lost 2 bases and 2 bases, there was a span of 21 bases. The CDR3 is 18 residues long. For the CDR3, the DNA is TGCGCCAGCAGCCAAATCATGGGGGGCAGGGGGAATCAAGAGACCCAGTACTTC. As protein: CASSQIMGGRGNQETQYF.

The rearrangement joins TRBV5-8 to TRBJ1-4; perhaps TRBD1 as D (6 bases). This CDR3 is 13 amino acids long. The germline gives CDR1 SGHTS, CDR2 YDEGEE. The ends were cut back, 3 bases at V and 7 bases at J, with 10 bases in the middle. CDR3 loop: CASSSPGAEKLFF. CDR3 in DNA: TGTGCCAGCAGCTCGCCGGGGGCTGAAAAACTGTTTTTT.

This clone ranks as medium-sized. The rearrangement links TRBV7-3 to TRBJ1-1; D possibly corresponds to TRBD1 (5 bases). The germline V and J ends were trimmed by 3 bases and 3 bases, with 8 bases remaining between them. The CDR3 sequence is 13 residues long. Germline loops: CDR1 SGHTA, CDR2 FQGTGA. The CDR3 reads CASSFGAHTEAFF. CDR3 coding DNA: TGTGCCAGCAGCTTCGGGGCTCACACTGAAGCTTTCTTT.

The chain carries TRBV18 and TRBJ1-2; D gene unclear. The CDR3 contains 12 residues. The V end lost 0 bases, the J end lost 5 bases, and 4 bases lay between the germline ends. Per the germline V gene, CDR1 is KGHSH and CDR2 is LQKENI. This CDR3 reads CASSPPGYGYTF. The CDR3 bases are TGTGCCAGCTCACCACCGGGGTATGGCTACACCTTC.

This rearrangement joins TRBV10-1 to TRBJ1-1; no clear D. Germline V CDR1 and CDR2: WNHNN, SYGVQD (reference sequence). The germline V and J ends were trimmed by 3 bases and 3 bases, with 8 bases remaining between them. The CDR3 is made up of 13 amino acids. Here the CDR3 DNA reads TGCGCCAGCAGTGAACAGAGGGACACTGAAGCTTTCTTT. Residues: CASSEQRDTEAFF.

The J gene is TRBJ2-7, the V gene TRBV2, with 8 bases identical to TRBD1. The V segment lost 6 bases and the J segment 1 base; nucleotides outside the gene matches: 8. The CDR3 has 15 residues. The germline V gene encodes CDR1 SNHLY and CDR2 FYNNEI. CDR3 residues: CASSRTGIMSYEQYF. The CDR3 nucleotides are TGTGCCAGCAGCAGGACAGGGATAATGTCCTACGAGCAGTACTTC. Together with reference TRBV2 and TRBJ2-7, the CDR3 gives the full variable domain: EPEVTQTPSHQVTQMGQEVILRCVPISNHLYFYWYRQILGQKVEFLVSFYNNEISEKSEIFDDQFSVERPDGSNFTLKIRSTKLEDSAMYFCASSRTGIMSYEQYFGPGTRLTVT.

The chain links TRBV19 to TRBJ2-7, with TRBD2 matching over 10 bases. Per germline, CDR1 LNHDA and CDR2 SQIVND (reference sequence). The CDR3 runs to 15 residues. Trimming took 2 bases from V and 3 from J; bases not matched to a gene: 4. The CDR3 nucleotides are TGTGCCAGTAGTATAACTAGCGGGGTCGGCTACGAGCAGTACTTC. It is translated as CASSITSGVGYEQYF.

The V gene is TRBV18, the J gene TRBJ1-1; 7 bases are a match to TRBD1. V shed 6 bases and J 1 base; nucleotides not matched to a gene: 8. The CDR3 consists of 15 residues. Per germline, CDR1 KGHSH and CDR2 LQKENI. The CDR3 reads CASSPRGQTNTEAFF. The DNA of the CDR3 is TGTGCCAGCTCCCCCAGGGGACAGACGAACACTGAAGCTTTCTTT.

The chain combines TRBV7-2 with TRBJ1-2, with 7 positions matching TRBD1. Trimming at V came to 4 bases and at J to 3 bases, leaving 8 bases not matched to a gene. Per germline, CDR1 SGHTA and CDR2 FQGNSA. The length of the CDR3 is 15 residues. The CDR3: CASSSKDRAHYGYTF. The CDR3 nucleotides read TGTGCCAGCAGCTCCAAAGACAGGGCGCACTATGGCTACACCTTC.

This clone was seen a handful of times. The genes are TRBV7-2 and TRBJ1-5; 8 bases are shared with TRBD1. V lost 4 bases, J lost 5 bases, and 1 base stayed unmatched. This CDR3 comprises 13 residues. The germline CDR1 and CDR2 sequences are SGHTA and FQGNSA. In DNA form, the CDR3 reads TGTGCCAGCAGCTCACAGGGGGATCAGCCCCAGCATTTT. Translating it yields CASSSQGDQPQHF. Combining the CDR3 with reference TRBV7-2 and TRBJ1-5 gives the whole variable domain GAGVSQSPSNKVTEKGKDVELRCDPISGHTALYWYRQSLGQGLEFLIYFQGNSAPDKSGLPSDRFSAERTGGSVSTLTIQRTQQEDSAVYLCASSSQGDQPQHFGDGTRLSIL.

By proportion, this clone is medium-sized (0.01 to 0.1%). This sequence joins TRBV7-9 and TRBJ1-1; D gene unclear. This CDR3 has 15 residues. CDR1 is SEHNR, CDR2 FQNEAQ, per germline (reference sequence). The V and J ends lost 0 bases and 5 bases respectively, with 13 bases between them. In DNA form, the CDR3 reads TGTGCCAGCAGCTTAGCGGGTGCCATAGGTACTGAAGCTTTCTTT. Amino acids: CASSLAGAIGTEAFF.

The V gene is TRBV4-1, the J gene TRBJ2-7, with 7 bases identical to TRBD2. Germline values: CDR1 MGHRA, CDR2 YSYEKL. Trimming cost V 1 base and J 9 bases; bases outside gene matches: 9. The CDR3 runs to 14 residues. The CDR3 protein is CASSQGTGGVRQYF. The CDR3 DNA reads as TGCGCCAGCAGCCAAGGGACGGGGGGTGTTCGGCAGTACTTC.

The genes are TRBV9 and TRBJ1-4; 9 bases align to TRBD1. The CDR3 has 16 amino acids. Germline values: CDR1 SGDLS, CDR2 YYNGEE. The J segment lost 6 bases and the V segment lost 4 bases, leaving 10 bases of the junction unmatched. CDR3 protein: CASSPSGGQGHEKLFF. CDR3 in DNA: TGTGCCAGCAGCCCATCTGGGGGACAGGGACATGAAAAACTGTTTTTT.

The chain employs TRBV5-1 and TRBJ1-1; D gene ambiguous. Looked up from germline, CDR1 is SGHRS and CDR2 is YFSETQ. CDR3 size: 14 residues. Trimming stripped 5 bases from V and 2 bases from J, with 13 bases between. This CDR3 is CASSVGGFNTEAFF. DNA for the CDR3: TGCGCCAGCAGTGTGGGAGGCTTTAACACTGAAGCTTTCTTT.

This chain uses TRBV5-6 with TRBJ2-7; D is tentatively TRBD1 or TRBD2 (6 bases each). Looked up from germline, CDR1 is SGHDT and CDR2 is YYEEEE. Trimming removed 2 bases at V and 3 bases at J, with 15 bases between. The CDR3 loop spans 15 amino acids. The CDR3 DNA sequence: TGTGCCAGCAGCTTCGGAGGGGGTTCGGTCTACGAGCAGTACTTC. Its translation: CASSFGGGSVYEQYF.

The CDR3: CASTGTGAYEQYF. The CDR3 DNA is TGTGCCAGCACCGGGACAGGGGCCTACGAGCAGTACTTC. The rearrangement links TRBV6-6 to TRBJ2-7, with 10 positions matching TRBD1. The J segment lost 2 bases and the V segment lost 7 bases, leaving 2 bases of the junction unmatched. The CDR3 extends over 13 amino acids. Germline V gene data show CDR1 as MNHNY and CDR2 as SVGAGI (reference sequence).

The chain's CDR3 is CSVTAEEKLFF. CDR3 nucleotide sequence: TGCAGCGTGACGGCAGAAGAAAAACTGTTTTTT. The chain combines TRBV29-1 with TRBJ1-4; D unresolved. V shed 6 bases and J shed 8 bases, with 10 bases lying between them. Germline CDR1 reads SQVTM; CDR2 reads ANQGSEA. The CDR3 covers 11 residues. The entire variable domain, with the rest obtained from reference TRBV29-1 and TRBJ1-4, is as follows: SAVISQKPSRDICQRGTSLTIQCQVDSQVTMMFWYRQQPGQSLTLIATANQGSEATYESGFVIDKFPISRPNLTFSTLTVSNMSPEDSSIYLCSVTAEEKLFFGSGTQLSVL.

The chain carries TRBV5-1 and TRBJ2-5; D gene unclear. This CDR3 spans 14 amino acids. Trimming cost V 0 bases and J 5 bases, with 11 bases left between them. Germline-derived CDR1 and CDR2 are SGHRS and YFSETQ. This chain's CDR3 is CASSLAGQRETQYF. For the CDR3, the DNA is TGCGCCAGCAGCTTGGCCGGGCAGAGGGAGACCCAGTACTTC.

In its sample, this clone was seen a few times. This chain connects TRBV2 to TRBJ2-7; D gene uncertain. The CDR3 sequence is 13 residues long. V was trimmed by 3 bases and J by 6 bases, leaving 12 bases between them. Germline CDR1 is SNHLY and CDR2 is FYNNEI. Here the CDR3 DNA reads TGTGCCAGCAGTGACGGGCCTTTGGGCGAGCAGTACTTC. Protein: CASSDGPLGEQYF.

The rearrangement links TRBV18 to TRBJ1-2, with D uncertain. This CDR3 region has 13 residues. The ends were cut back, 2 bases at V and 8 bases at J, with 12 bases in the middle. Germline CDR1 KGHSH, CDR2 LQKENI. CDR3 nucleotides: TGTGCCAGCTCACCAAGGGCCGGGTCGGGCTACACCTTC. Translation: CASSPRAGSGYTF. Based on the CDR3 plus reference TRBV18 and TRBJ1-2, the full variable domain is NAGVMQNPRHLVRRRGQEARLRCSPMKGHSHVYWYRQLPEEGLKFMVYLQKENIIDESGMPKERFSAEFPKEGPSILRIQQVVRGDSAAYFCASSPRAGSGYTFGSGTRLTVV.

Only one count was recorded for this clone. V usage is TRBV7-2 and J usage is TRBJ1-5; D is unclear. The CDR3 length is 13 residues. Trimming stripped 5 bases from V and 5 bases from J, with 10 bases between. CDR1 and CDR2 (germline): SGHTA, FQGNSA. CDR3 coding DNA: TGTGCCAGCAGCCCACAGACTGATCAGCCCCAGCATTTT. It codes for CASSPQTDQPQHF.

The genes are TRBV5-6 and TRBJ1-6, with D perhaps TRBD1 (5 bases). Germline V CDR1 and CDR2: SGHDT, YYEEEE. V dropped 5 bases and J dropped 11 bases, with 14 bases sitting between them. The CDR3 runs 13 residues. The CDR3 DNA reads TGTGCCAGCAGAATGGGACCGGGAGCACCCCTCCACTTT. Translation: CASRMGPGAPLHF. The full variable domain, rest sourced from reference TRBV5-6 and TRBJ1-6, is DAGVTQSPTHLIKTRGQQVTLRCSPKSGHDTVSWYQQALGQGPQFIFQYYEEEERQRGNFPDRFSGHQFPNYSSELNVNALLLGDSALYLCASRMGPGAPLHFGNGTRLTVT.

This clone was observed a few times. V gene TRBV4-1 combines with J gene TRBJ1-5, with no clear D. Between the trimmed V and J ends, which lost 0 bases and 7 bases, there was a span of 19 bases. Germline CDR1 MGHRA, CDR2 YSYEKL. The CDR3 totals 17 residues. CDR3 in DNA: TGCGCCAGCAGCCAAGATATGATGGCAGGCGTCGGGCAGCCCCAGCATTTT. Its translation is CASSQDMMAGVGQPQHF.

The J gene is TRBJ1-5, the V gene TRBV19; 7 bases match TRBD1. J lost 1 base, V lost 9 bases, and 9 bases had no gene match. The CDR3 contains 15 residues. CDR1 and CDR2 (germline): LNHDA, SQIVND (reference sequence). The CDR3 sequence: CASATGLSSNQPQHF. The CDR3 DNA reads TGTGCCAGCGCGACAGGGTTATCGAGCAATCAGCCCCAGCATTTT.

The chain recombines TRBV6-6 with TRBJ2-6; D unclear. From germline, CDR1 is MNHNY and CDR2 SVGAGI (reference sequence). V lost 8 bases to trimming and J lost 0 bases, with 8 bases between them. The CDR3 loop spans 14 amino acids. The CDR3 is CASGDISGANVLTF. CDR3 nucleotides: TGTGCCAGCGGAGACATCTCTGGGGCCAACGTCCTGACTTTC.

CDR3 coding DNA: TGCGCCAGCGGGACTAGCGGGGGCCTAGAGCAGTTCTTC. It encodes CASGTSGGLEQFF. The V gene is TRBV10-2, the J gene TRBJ2-1, with 14 bases matching TRBD2. From germline, CDR1 is WSHSY and CDR2 SAAADI. V trimming: 8 bases; J trimming: 10 bases; junction bases outside the gene matches: 4. The CDR3 is made up of 13 amino acids.

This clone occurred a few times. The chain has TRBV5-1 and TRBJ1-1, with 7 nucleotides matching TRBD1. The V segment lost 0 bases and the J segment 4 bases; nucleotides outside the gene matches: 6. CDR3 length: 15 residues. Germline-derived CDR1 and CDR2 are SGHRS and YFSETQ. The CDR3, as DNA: TGCGCCAGCAGCTTGGGGTACAGGGGTTCCACTGAAGCTTTCTTT. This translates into CASSLGYRGSTEAFF.

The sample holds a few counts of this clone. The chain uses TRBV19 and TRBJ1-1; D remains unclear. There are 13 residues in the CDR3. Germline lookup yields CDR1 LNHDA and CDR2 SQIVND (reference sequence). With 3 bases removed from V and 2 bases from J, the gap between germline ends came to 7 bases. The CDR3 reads CASSIGVNTEAFF. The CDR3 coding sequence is TGTGCCAGTAGTATTGGGGTAAACACTGAAGCTTTCTTT.

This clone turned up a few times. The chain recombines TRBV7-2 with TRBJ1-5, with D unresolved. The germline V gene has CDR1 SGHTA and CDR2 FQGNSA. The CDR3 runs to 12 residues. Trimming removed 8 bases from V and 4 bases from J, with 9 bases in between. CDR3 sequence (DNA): TGTGCCAGCCGTAGCAGTAATCAGCCCCAGCATTTT. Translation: CASRSSNQPQHF.

CDR3 loop: CASSGTGNLLNTEAFF. The CDR3 bases are TGTGCCAGCAGTGGGACAGGGAACCTACTGAACACTGAAGCTTTCTTT. The rearrangement uses TRBV2 and TRBJ1-1; 8 bases map to TRBD1. CDR1 and CDR2 (germline): SNHLY, FYNNEI. The CDR3 extends over 16 amino acids. V was clipped by 4 bases and J by 0 bases; unmatched bases: 7.